This entry features one T cell receptor beta chain sequence. The target of this receptor is not known. One base away there is no much larger clone; base qualities are not given. At the junction V is shortened by 4 bases and J by 1 base, with 17 bases in between. From the cysteine through the phenylalanine, the CDR3 covers 16 amino acids. The DNA shown is the 48-base CDR3, in frame from base 1. Taken from the germline V gene, the CDR1 and CDR2 loops are MNHNS and SASEGT. The time point label for this specimen denotes: baseline before first vaccination. The vaccinee samples were drawn from two UK trials, COV001 and COV002, one of which was a single-blind randomized controlled phase 2/3 trial testing AZD1222 (ChAdOx1 nCoV-19) in healthy adults. For TCRbeta chain sequencing, PBMC samples were collected from trial participants at day 0 and at day 28 after the second dose. The sample comes from a study of T cell responses to AZD1222 COVID-19 vaccine (dated by TCRdb to the early 2020s). Study-wide context: AZD1222 recipients whose second dose came at about 4 weeks and those whose second dose came at about 12 weeks were combined into one group, since spike-specific TCR depth and breadth did not differ between the two schedules. A total of under 250 trial participants underwent TCR sequencing, of whom nearly 210 had received two doses of AZD1222 and roughly 26 had received two doses of the MenACWY control vaccine. Trial participants were enrolled by age into 18-55, 56-69 and 70-plus year subgroups, with approximately 150, 30 and 60 TCR-sequenced participants respectively.

The CDR3 regions of human TCRbeta chains were analyzed by immunosequencing. The paper's data handling went like this. Repertoire TCRs were checked for matches against a reference library of SARS-CoV-2-specific TCRs that had been generated using the MIRA antigen-specificity platform. Breadth was defined as the fraction of unique TCRs that were SARS-CoV-2-associated. Depth was defined as the fraction of total T cells that were SARS-CoV-2-associated. Using the MIRA data, every spike-specific TCR was mapped to the spike region that the TCR reacted to and assigned to either a CD4 or a CD8 class. Log10-transformed breadth and depth values were compared by one-way ANOVA with Sidak's multiple comparisons tests. TCRdb stores this immuneACCESS table with in-frame sequences only. Part of the clones is absent; in the studies checked, under half of the shortfall reflects unresolved V genes, and no reason is known for the rest. That table gives V, J and clone size, and the DNA gave D and trimming. For this sample there are some 64,000 clones; roughly 84% appear just once. Roughly 7.3% of the sample goes to the ten largest clones.

Study-wide conclusions, independent of this receptor: The 56-69-year group was small, and its depth increase did not reach significance, likely because of low power. Participants were mostly white British, with more females than males. The authors suggested clonal diversity may have been underestimated. Because no day 14 peak-response samples were available, repertoires were characterized only after the peak T cell response. The vaccine-associated CD4 TCRs covered the entire spike protein, and the dominant responses fell in regions 160-218 and 743-854. Reportedly, close to half of the unique spike-specific TCRs recognized epitopes lying outside the regions that are mutated in the B.1.351 and B.1.1.7 variants. Conclusions about previously exposed vaccinees are limited because only a handful of AZD1222 recipients were SARS-CoV-2 seropositive at baseline. Spike-specific TCR breadth and depth rose significantly after two AZD1222 doses compared with day 0 and with MenACWY recipients.

This sequence originates from an adult in good health. The sequences come from peripheral blood, collected on day 0 of AZD1222 vaccination. This chain joins TRBV6-1 to TRBJ2-7, and the D gene may be TRBD1, 7 bases matching. Here is the DNA: TGTGCCAGCAGTGGAGGGGGGAGGACAGGTTCCTACGAGCAGTACTTC. Its amino acids are CASSGGGRTGSYEQYF.